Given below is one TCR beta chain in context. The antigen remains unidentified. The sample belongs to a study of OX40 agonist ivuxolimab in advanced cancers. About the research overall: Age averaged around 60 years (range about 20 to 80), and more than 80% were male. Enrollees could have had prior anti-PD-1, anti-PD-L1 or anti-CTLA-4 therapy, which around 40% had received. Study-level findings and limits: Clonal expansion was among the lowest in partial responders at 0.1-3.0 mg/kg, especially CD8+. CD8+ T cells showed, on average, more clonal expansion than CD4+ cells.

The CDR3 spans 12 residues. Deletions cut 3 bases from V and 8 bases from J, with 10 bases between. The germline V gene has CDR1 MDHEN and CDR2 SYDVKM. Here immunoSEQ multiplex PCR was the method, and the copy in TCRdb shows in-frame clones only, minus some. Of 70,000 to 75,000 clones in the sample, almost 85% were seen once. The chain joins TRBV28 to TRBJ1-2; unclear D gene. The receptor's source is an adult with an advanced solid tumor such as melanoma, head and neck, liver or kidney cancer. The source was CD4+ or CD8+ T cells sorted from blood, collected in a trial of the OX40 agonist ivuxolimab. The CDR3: CASSFRREGYTF. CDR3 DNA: TGTGCCAGCAGTTTCCGTAGAGAGGGCTACACCTTC.